This entry lists 21 T cell receptor beta chains sequenced from one sample in a study of blood T cells in healthy people across ages (dated by TCRdb to the mid-2010s). Library preparation was by 5' RACE. For sequencing, an Illumina HiSeq 2500 was employed. A second roughly 6 to 12 cycle PCR used a sample-barcoded 5' primer and a J-beta primer mix. TCRdb handled the public reads itself, with Q25 trimming in fastp and clone calling in MiXCR, and kept productive beta chains. All rows with the same CDR3 protein become a single entry with the most common DNA and genes. The sample profile shows fewer than 700,000 distinct CDR3 sequences; 45% to 55% of them were found once. Around 23% of the sample goes to the ten largest clones. Sequenced material: blood. The origin of the receptors is a man older than 75 in good health.

A few counts support this clonotype. CDR3 sequence (DNA): TGTGCCAGCAGCCACAACCCCGGGACTGACAATGAGCAGTTCTTC. Encoded protein: CASSHNPGTDNEQFF. The V gene is TRBV7-9, the J gene TRBJ2-1, with a possible D match to TRBD2 (6 bases). The germline CDR1 and CDR2 sequences are SEHNR and FQNEAQ (reference sequence). CDR3 length equals 15 residues. Trimming removed 5 bases at V and 5 bases at J, with 16 bases between. Variable domain in full (rest from reference TRBV7-9 and TRBJ2-1): DTGVSQNPRHKITKRGQNVTFRCDPISEHNRLYWYRQTLGQGPEFLTYFQNEAQLEKSRLLSDRFSAERPKGSFSTLEIQRTEQGDSAMYLCASSHNPGTDNEQFFGPGTRLTVL.

The V call is TRBV7-8, the J call TRBJ2-4; D is unclear. From germline, CDR1 is SGHVS and CDR2 FQNEAQ. V was shortened by 5 bases and J by 0 bases, with 14 bases between the two germline ends. CDR3 length: 16 amino acids. CDR3 amino acids: CASSRRSQIAKNIQYF. DNA for the CDR3: TGTGCCAGCAGCAGGCGGTCCCAAATAGCCAAAAACATTCAGTACTTC.

The V gene is TRBV14, the J gene TRBJ2-3, with 9 bases lining up with TRBD1. Trimming removed 2 bases from V and 1 base from J; junction bases left unmatched: 4. CDR3 length equals 16 residues. Germline CDR1 is SGHDN and CDR2 is FVKESK. Written as DNA, the CDR3 is TGTGCCAGCAGCCAATACAGGACAGGGGGCACAGATACGCAGTATTTT. Encoded protein: CASSQYRTGGTDTQYF. Full variable domain (rest looked up from reference TRBV14 and TRBJ2-3): EAGVTQFPSHSVIEKGQTVTLRCDPISGHDNLYWYRRVMGKEIKFLLHFVKESKQDESGMPNNRFLAERTGGTYSTLKVQPAELEDSGVYFCASSQYRTGGTDTQYFGPGTRLTVL.

This clonotype was recorded at least ten times. This chain's CDR3 is CASSSRVSETQYF. CDR3 DNA: TGCGCCAGCAGCTCCAGGGTCAGTGAGACCCAGTACTTC. The J gene is TRBJ2-5, the V gene TRBV5-1; D is perhaps TRBD1 (5 bases). This CDR3 has 13 amino acids. Germline values: CDR1 SGHRS, CDR2 YFSETQ. V was shortened by 3 bases and J by 5 bases, with 11 bases between the two germline ends.

V and J are TRBV3-1 and TRBJ2-2, with a weak D call TRBD1 (5 bases). The CDR3 length is 13 residues. Trimming took 8 bases from V and 7 from J, leaving 14 bases between them. Germline CDR1 is LGHDT and CDR2 is YNNKEL (reference sequence). CDR3 nucleotides: TGTGCCAGCCGTAGGCAGGGTAGCGGGGAGCTGTTTTTT. Residues: CASRRQGSGELFF. Variable domain in full (rest from reference TRBV3-1 and TRBJ2-2): DTAVSQTPKYLVTQMGNDKSIKCEQNLGHDTMYWYKQDSKKFLKIMFSYNNKELIINETVPNRFSPKSPDKAHLNLHINSLELGDSAVYFCASRRQGSGELFFGEGSRLTVL.

The chain combines TRBV7-2 with TRBJ2-1; TRBD2 agrees at 15 bases. After removal of 3 bases from V and 10 bases from J, the junction contained 1 base not matched to a gene. CDR3 size: 14 residues. Per the germline V gene, CDR1 is SGHTA and CDR2 is FQGNSA. The CDR3 loop is CASSFGLAGGEQFF. For the CDR3, the DNA is TGTGCCAGCAGCTTCGGACTAGCGGGAGGGGAGCAGTTCTTC.

Written as DNA, the CDR3 is TGCGCCAGCAGCCAAGTCGGGAGACTCGAGCAGTTCTTC. This sequence encodes CASSQVGRLEQFF. The chain employs TRBV4-3 and TRBJ2-1, with a weak D call TRBD2 (6 bases). The CDR3 length is 13 residues. Trimming took 1 base from V and 10 from J, leaving 11 bases between them. Germline CDR1 LGHNA, CDR2 YSLEER.

In its sample, this clonotype was seen once. Being one base from a much bigger clone, this may be a read error. The chain employs TRBV28 and TRBJ2-1, with D maybe TRBD1 (7 bases). Per the germline V gene, CDR1 is MDHEN and CDR2 is SYDVKM. The CDR3 runs 13 residues. CDR3 residues: CASSSRGDKEQFF. CDR3 nucleotide sequence: TGTGCCAGCAGTAGCAGGGGGGACAAGGAGCAGTTCTTC. The full variable domain, completed using reference TRBV28 and TRBJ2-1, is DVKVTQSSRYLVKRTGEKVFLECVQDMDHENMFWYRQDPGLGLRLIYFSYDVKMKEKGDIPEGYSVSREKKERFSLILESASTNQTSMYLCASSSRGDKEQFFGPGTRLTVL.

The chain couples TRBV5-1 to TRBJ2-7, with D perhaps matching TRBD1 (6 bases). The V gene's germline CDR1 is SGHRS and CDR2 YFSETQ. CDR3 size: 14 residues. V shed 2 bases and J shed 3 bases, with 12 bases lying between them. The CDR3 loop is CASSFDRPGYEQYF. The CDR3 DNA sequence: TGCGCCAGCAGCTTCGACAGGCCGGGCTACGAGCAGTACTTC.

Remarks on this clonotype: A read error is possible here, since a much larger clone lies one base away. The chain couples TRBV12-3 or TRBV12-4 to TRBJ2-1, with TRBD2 matching 14 bases. Trimming cost V 3 bases and J 0 bases; bases outside gene matches: 4. The CDR3 covers 18 residues. The CDR3 sequence: CASSLGLAGAGSYNEQFF. CDR3 bases: TGTGCCAGCAGTTTGGGACTAGCGGGAGCGGGCTCCTACAATGAGCAGTTCTTC.

This sequence joins TRBV5-1 and TRBJ1-2; no definite D call. CDR3 length: 14 residues. Per germline, CDR1 SGHRS and CDR2 YFSETQ. Trimming pared 4 bases from V and 8 bases from J, leaving 18 bases between. In DNA form, the CDR3 reads TGCGCCAGCAGCGTTGATGAGGCCCTGGGCGGCTACACCTTC. Residues: CASSVDEALGGYTF.

This clonotype was detected many times. The chain employs TRBV6-6 and TRBJ2-3, with 10 bases that match TRBD1. V lost 5 bases to trimming and J lost 11 bases; unmatched junction nucleotides: 7. The CDR3 is 13 amino acids. CDR1 MNHNY and CDR2 SVGAGI come from the germline V gene (reference sequence). CDR3 amino acids: CASSRGQGLGQYF. CDR3 in DNA: TGTGCCAGCAGTAGGGGACAGGGGCTCGGGCAGTATTTT.

A remark on this clonotype: At one boundary the junction diverges from the germline segment, which might be a read error. V usage is TRBV6-1 and J usage is TRBJ1-4; possible D gene TRBD1, 5 bases. Germline lookup yields CDR1 MNHNS and CDR2 SASEGT. The CDR3 totals 15 residues. This CDR3 reads CASSEADGTTEKLFF. CDR3 coding DNA: TGTGCCAGCAGTGAAGCAGACGGGACTACTGAAAAACTGTTTTTT.

The chain is built from TRBV20-1 and TRBJ2-5, with TRBD2 as a possible D gene (6 bases). Per germline, CDR1 DFQATT and CDR2 SNEGSKA (reference sequence). Trimming shortened V by 6 bases and J by 1 base, and 18 bases separated the two germline ends. The CDR3 has 15 amino acids. The CDR3: CSAQAPAGVQETQYF. CDR3 sequence (DNA): TGCAGTGCCCAGGCCCCAGCGGGTGTCCAAGAGACCCAGTACTTC.

This clonotype showed up just a few times. The rearrangement links TRBV4-3 to TRBJ2-4; D is uncertain. V lost 4 bases to trimming and J lost 7 bases, with 17 bases between them. CDR3 length: 15 amino acids. Per germline, CDR1 LGHNA and CDR2 YSLEER. The CDR3 loop is CASSLNGLASNIQYF. CDR3 nucleotide sequence: TGCGCCAGCAGCCTAAACGGCCTCGCTAGTAACATTCAGTACTTC.

This clonotype was counted ten times or more. V gene TRBV6-5 combines with J gene TRBJ2-7; either TRBD1 or TRBD2 may supply D (5 bases each). The CDR3 loop spans 11 amino acids. The V end lost 7 bases, the J end lost 6 bases, and 10 bases lay between the germline ends. CDR1 and CDR2 from the germline V gene are MNHEY and SVGAGI. CDR3 residues: CASIGTGEQYF. As DNA, the CDR3 is TGTGCCAGCATAGGGACGGGCGAGCAGTACTTC.

V gene TRBV9 combines with J gene TRBJ2-7; weak D call: TRBD2 (6 bases). The J call is uncertain, as TRBJ2-5 better fits the DNA end. The CDR3 runs to 14 residues. Germline V CDR1 and CDR2: SGDLS, YYNGEE. The CDR3 nucleotides read TGTGCCAGCAGCGTAGTCGGGGAGGCGTCGACCCAGTACTTC. Residues: CASSVVGEASTQYF.

This clonotype was found a few times. The chain links TRBV7-2 to TRBJ1-5; 8 nucleotides line up with TRBD1. Germline V gene lookup returns CDR1 SGHTA and CDR2 FQGNSA. This CDR3 region has 15 residues. Trimming at V came to 2 bases and at J to 3 bases, leaving 3 bases not matched to a gene. The CDR3 coding sequence is TGTGCCAGCAGCTTACGACAGGGGAACAATCAGCCCCAGCATTTT. It yields the protein CASSLRQGNNQPQHF.

The rearrangement joins TRBV29-1 to TRBJ2-1, with 10 bases identical to TRBD2. Germline V CDR1 and CDR2: SQVTM, ANQGSEA. Trimming cost V 5 bases and J 7 bases; bases outside gene matches: 5. The CDR3 has 13 amino acids. The CDR3: CSVTGLASNEQFF. The CDR3 DNA follows: TGCAGCGTTACGGGACTAGCGTCAAATGAGCAGTTCTTC.

The V gene is TRBV20-1, the J gene TRBJ2-5; D might be TRBD2 (6 bases). The germline CDR1 and CDR2 sequences are DFQATT and SNEGSKA (reference sequence). The V gene lost 7 bases and the J gene lost 2 bases, with 11 bases spanning the gap. The CDR3 runs 12 residues. The CDR3 protein is CSVAELQETQYF. CDR3 bases: TGCAGTGTAGCGGAGCTACAAGAGACCCAGTACTTC.

The rearrangement links TRBV28 to TRBJ2-1; D might be TRBD1 (6 bases). Looked up from germline, CDR1 is MDHEN and CDR2 is SYDVKM. Between the trimmed V and J ends, which lost 4 bases and 0 bases, there was a span of 13 bases. This CDR3 has 16 residues. CDR3 residues: CASSSTTGFSYNEQFF. The CDR3 DNA follows: TGTGCCAGCAGTTCCACGACAGGCTTCTCCTACAATGAGCAGTTCTTC.